What follows are 27 T cell receptor beta chains derived from one specimen sequenced in a study of blood T cells in healthy people across ages. Alongside a J-beta primer mix, a sample-barcoded 5' primer served in a second PCR lasting roughly 7 to 12 cycles. TCRdb used MiXCR to reprocess the 5' RACE reads, holding one entry per CDR3 protein. Among roughly 800,000 distinct CDR3 sequences, roughly 64% were seen once, and the ten largest hold roughly 20%. The sequencing input was blood. Receptors originate from a young man in good health.

The chain carries TRBV5-1 and TRBJ2-5, with D unclear. The V end was cut by 7 bases, the J end by 11 bases, with 18 bases between. The CDR3 has 12 residues. CDR1 and CDR2 from the germline V gene are SGHRS and YFSETQ. CDR3 protein: CASSLAVTEQYF. DNA for the CDR3: TGCGCCAGCTCCCTCGCGGTCACTGAGCAGTACTTC. Complete variable domain (other parts from reference TRBV5-1 and TRBJ2-5): KAGVTQTPRYLIKTRGQQVTLSCSPISGHRSVSWYQQTPGQGLQFLFEYFSETQRNKGNFPGRFSGRQFSNSRSEMNVSTLELGDSALYLCASSLAVTEQYFGPGTRLLVL.

The chain combines TRBV6-1 with TRBJ2-4, with TRBD2 identical over 13 bases. Germline lookup yields CDR1 MNHNS and CDR2 SASEGT. This CDR3 spans 19 amino acids. The J segment lost 7 bases and the V segment lost 1 base, leaving 13 bases of the junction unmatched. CDR3 in amino acids: CASSEGWWTSGRRGNIQYF. The CDR3 nucleotides are TGTGCCAGCAGTGAAGGTTGGTGGACTAGCGGGAGACGGGGTAACATTCAGTACTTC.

The chain uses TRBV20-1 and TRBJ2-3; unclear D gene. Germline-derived CDR1 and CDR2 are DFQATT and SNEGSKA (reference sequence). The CDR3 has 16 residues. Deletions cut 0 bases from V and 5 bases from J, with 18 bases between. The CDR3 DNA reads TGCAGTGCTAGAGATGGAAGAGTAGAGGCCCTAGATACGCAGTATTTT. Protein product: CSARDGRVEALDTQYF.

V gene TRBV6-2 or TRBV6-3 combines with J gene TRBJ2-2; 8 bases are shared with TRBD2. Germline CDR1 MNHEY, CDR2 SVGEGT. The J segment lost 7 bases and the V segment lost 6 bases, leaving 10 bases of the junction unmatched. CDR3 length: 15 residues. CDR3 bases: TGTGCCAGCAGACCCCCCGGGACTAGTGGCGGGGAGCTGTTTTTT. It is translated as CASRPPGTSGGELFF.

CDR3 in DNA: TGTGCCAGCAGTCTCGACAGGGCAACCTATAATTCACCCCTCCACTTT. Translating it yields CASSLDRATYNSPLHF. The chain joins TRBV6-2 or TRBV6-3 to TRBJ1-6; 7 positions match TRBD1. The CDR3 covers 16 residues. Trimming at V came to 5 bases and at J to 2 bases, leaving 6 bases not matched to a gene. Germline assignment: CDR1 MNHEY and CDR2 SVGEGT.

J is TRBJ2-3 and V is TRBV5-1, with 7 positions matching TRBD1. The CDR3 has 15 amino acids. With 3 bases clipped from V and 2 bases from J, the junction kept 6 bases outside the gene matches. Per the germline V gene, CDR1 is SGHRS and CDR2 is YFSETQ. CDR3 in DNA: TGCGCCAGCAGCTATGGACAGGACACCACAGATACGCAGTATTTT. It yields the protein CASSYGQDTTDTQYF.

This CDR3 is CGGGAGPYNEQFF. CDR3 bases: TGCGGCGGGGGAGCGGGGCCCTACAATGAGCAGTTCTTC. The chain recombines TRBV29-1 with TRBJ2-1; TRBD2 matches at 7 bases. Looked up from germline, CDR1 is SQVTM and CDR2 is ANQGSEA. CDR3 length equals 13 residues.

This clonotype appeared a few times. The chain has TRBV4-2 and TRBJ2-5; D possibly matches TRBD1 or TRBD2 (7 bases each). The J call is uncertain, as TRBJ2-7 better fits the DNA end. This CDR3 has 15 amino acids. Germline V gene data show CDR1 as LGHNA and CDR2 as YNFKEQ. CDR3 DNA: TGTGCCAGCAGTGATCAGGGGGGGCTTCAAGACGAGCAGTACTTC. Protein product: CASSDQGGLQDEQYF.

The V gene is TRBV12-3 or TRBV12-4, the J gene TRBJ1-1; possibly TRBD1 for D (5 bases). V lost 3 bases and J 2 bases, leaving 10 bases between the germline ends. The CDR3 is 14 residues long. As DNA, the CDR3 is TGTGCCAGCAGTTTCGGGACGGCCAACACTGAAGCTTTCTTT. It codes for CASSFGTANTEAFF.

This clonotype has a single count. The chain uses TRBV10-3 and TRBJ2-5; 7 bases are a match to TRBD1. The germline V gene encodes CDR1 ENHRY and CDR2 SYGVKD. The CDR3 is made up of 14 amino acids. Germline trimming cut 6 bases from V and 1 base from J; bases unmatched to any gene: 5. The chain's CDR3 is CAIRMGQIQETQYF. CDR3 DNA: TGTGCCATCAGGATGGGACAGATCCAAGAGACCCAGTACTTC.

This chain uses TRBV5-1 with TRBJ2-5, with D possibly being TRBD1 (6 bases). Germline values: CDR1 SGHRS, CDR2 YFSETQ. There are 16 residues in the CDR3. Trimming cost V 2 bases and J 0 bases, with 14 bases left between them. The CDR3 reads CASSLRPRGYQETQYF. The CDR3 nucleotides read TGCGCCAGCAGCTTAAGACCCAGGGGTTACCAAGAGACCCAGTACTTC. The variable domain in full, with the rest retrieved from reference TRBV5-1 and TRBJ2-5, is KAGVTQTPRYLIKTRGQQVTLSCSPISGHRSVSWYQQTPGQGLQFLFEYFSETQRNKGNFPGRFSGRQFSNSRSEMNVSTLELGDSALYLCASSLRPRGYQETQYFGPGTRLLVL.

V and J are TRBV6-1 and TRBJ2-1, with 8 bases matching TRBD1. The CDR3 length is 17 residues. V was pared by 0 bases and J by 8 bases, with 12 bases of the junction left unmatched. Germline assignment: CDR1 MNHNS and CDR2 SASEGT. CDR3 sequence (DNA): TGTGCCAGCAGTGAAGCGCTTCGGGGGACAGGTCTTTATGAGCAGTTCTTC. This gives the protein CASSEALRGTGLYEQFF.

The rearrangement uses TRBV12-3 or TRBV12-4 and TRBJ1-5; 9 bases agree with TRBD1. Germline trimming cut 5 bases from V and 7 bases from J; bases unmatched to any gene: 6. The CDR3 consists of 14 residues. CDR3 nucleotide sequence: TGTGCCAGCAGTGGGACAGGGCGAAGGCAGCCCCAGCATTTT. Its protein is CASSGTGRRQPQHF.

The chain couples TRBV3-1 to TRBJ2-1; 11 bases line up with TRBD2. V dropped 0 bases and J dropped 7; count of bases not matched to a gene: 5. The germline gives CDR1 LGHDT, CDR2 YNNKEL (reference sequence). The CDR3 has 16 amino acids. The CDR3 loop is CASSQDLASGRNEQFF. The CDR3 DNA reads as TGTGCCAGCAGCCAAGATTTGGCTAGCGGGAGGAATGAGCAGTTCTTC.

The chain links TRBV7-9 to TRBJ2-5, with D possibly being TRBD2 (6 bases). V lost 8 bases to trimming and J lost 5 bases, with 12 bases between them. Germline-derived CDR1 and CDR2 are SEHNR and FQNEAQ (reference sequence). The CDR3 loop spans 12 amino acids. DNA of the CDR3: TGTGCCAGCCTAAGGGCGGGGGAGACCCAGTACTTC. Protein: CASLRAGETQYF.

V and J are TRBV9 and TRBJ2-6, with unresolved D. Germline V gene data show CDR1 as SGDLS and CDR2 as YYNGEE. Trimming took 4 bases from V and 1 from J, leaving 12 bases between them. The CDR3 runs to 16 residues. CDR3 nucleotide sequence: TGTGCCAGCAGCACTACGAGGAGATCTGGGGCCAACGTCCTGACTTTC. It codes for CASSTTRRSGANVLTF.

V usage is TRBV20-1 and J usage is TRBJ2-7; TRBD1 might be the D (7 bases). Trimming removed 5 bases from V and 0 bases from J, with 17 bases in between. Germline-derived CDR1 and CDR2 are DFQATT and SNEGSKA (reference sequence). The CDR3 runs 15 residues. CDR3 region: CSAGQGGTVSYEQYF. The CDR3 DNA follows: TGCAGTGCTGGCCAAGGAGGGACAGTCTCCTACGAGCAGTACTTC.

The chain links TRBV4-3 to TRBJ2-3; TRBD2 matches at 15 bases. The CDR3 spans 17 residues. CDR1 and CDR2 from the germline V gene are LGHNA and YSLEER. The V segment lost 0 bases and the J segment 5 bases; nucleotides outside the gene matches: 3. The chain's CDR3 is CASSQEKGLAGGDTQYF. CDR3 bases: TGCGCCAGCAGCCAAGAAAAGGGACTAGCGGGGGGAGATACGCAGTATTTT.

This clonotype was seen more than once but under ten times. The CDR3, as DNA: TGTGCCAGCAGTGCGGATCATAGCTCCTACGAGCAGTACTTC. Its protein is CASSADHSSYEQYF. V usage is TRBV7-2 and J usage is TRBJ2-7; D call uncertain. This CDR3 contains 14 residues. Germline V gene data show CDR1 as SGHTA and CDR2 as FQGNSA. Trimming stripped 6 bases from V and 0 bases from J, with 12 bases between.

A few counts support this clonotype. The chain combines TRBV5-1 with TRBJ2-1; 9 bases match TRBD2. Trimming took 1 base from V and 2 from J; bases not matched to a gene: 7. The germline V gene encodes CDR1 SGHRS and CDR2 YFSETQ. This CDR3 region has 17 residues. CDR3 DNA sequence: TGCGCCAGCAGCTTGATCTTGGCGGGGGGGCCCTACAATGAGCAGTTCTTC. Protein product: CASSLILAGGPYNEQFF.

A few counts support this clonotype. The CDR3 bases are TGCAGTGCTAGCCCACCAGGAGGTCGGGGTTATGGCTACACCTTC. This sequence encodes CSASPPGGRGYGYTF. The chain employs TRBV20-1 and TRBJ1-2; D is uncertain. The CDR3 has 15 amino acids. The V gene lost 3 bases and the J gene lost 5 bases, with 19 bases spanning the gap. Germline CDR1 DFQATT, CDR2 SNEGSKA (reference sequence).

The rearrangement joins TRBV7-2 to TRBJ2-1, with a tentative D call TRBD1 (6 bases). The CDR3 length is 16 residues. The germline V gene has CDR1 SGHTA and CDR2 FQGNSA. V was trimmed by 7 bases and J by 5 bases, leaving 21 bases between them. CDR3: CASTPSRGGWDNEQFF. The CDR3 nucleotides are TGTGCCAGCACCCCCTCCAGGGGTGGTTGGGACAATGAGCAGTTCTTC. The full variable domain, in which reference TRBV7-2 and TRBJ2-1 provide the parts outside the CDR3, is GAGVSQSPSNKVTEKGKDVELRCDPISGHTALYWYRQSLGQGLEFLIYFQGNSAPDKSGLPSDRFSAERTGGSVSTLTIQRTQQEDSAVYLCASTPSRGGWDNEQFFGPGTRLTVL.

The chain links TRBV12-3 or TRBV12-4 to TRBJ2-7; D is unresolved. The CDR3 contains 15 residues. V dropped 6 bases and J dropped 0 bases, with 15 bases sitting between them. The CDR3 bases are TGTGCCAGCAGCCCGCACATGACCTTCTCCTACGAGCAGTACTTC. This codes for CASSPHMTFSYEQYF.

This chain's CDR3 is CASSLGTGGPYNEQFF. CDR3 nucleotides: TGTGCCAGCAGCTTAGGGACAGGGGGCCCCTACAATGAGCAGTTCTTC. The chain joins TRBV13 to TRBJ2-1; 10 bases fit TRBD1. The CDR3 spans 16 residues. CDR1 is PRHDT and CDR2 is FYEKMQ in the germline V gene (reference sequence). Germline trimming cut 0 bases from V and 2 bases from J; bases unmatched to any gene: 1. Full variable domain (outside the CDR3, taken from reference TRBV13 and TRBJ2-1): AAGVIQSPRHLIKEKRETATLKCYPIPRHDTVYWYQQGPGQDPQFLISFYEKMQSDKGSIPDRFSAQQFSDYHSELNMSSLELGDSALYFCASSLGTGGPYNEQFFGPGTRLTVL.

This chain uses TRBV29-1 with TRBJ2-7; D gene uncertain. Looked up from germline, CDR1 is SQVTM and CDR2 is ANQGSEA. V lost 6 bases, J lost 5 bases, and 17 bases lay in between. There are 13 residues in the CDR3. In nucleotides, the CDR3 is TGCAGCGTCACTGACACTTTCCGAGACGAGCAGTACTTC. This encodes CSVTDTFRDEQYF.

This clonotype was seen ten or more times. The chain couples TRBV27 to TRBJ2-7; 8 bases line up with TRBD1. The germline V gene encodes CDR1 MNHEY and CDR2 SMNVEV (reference sequence). The CDR3 contains 17 residues. V dropped 6 bases and J dropped 2; count of bases not matched to a gene: 15. The CDR3 loop reads CASSGQGRRGTTYEQYF. CDR3 nucleotides: TGTGCCAGCAGCGGACAGGGCAGAAGAGGTACAACCTACGAGCAGTACTTC.

This clonotype was picked up a small number of times. One end of the junction is discordant with germline, which a read error may explain. The rearrangement uses TRBV20-1 and TRBJ2-5; 7 positions match TRBD2. TRBJ2-7 matches the DNA end more closely, so the J call is doubtful. The CDR3 extends over 16 amino acids. Germline V gene lookup returns CDR1 DFQATT and CDR2 SNEGSKA (reference sequence). The CDR3, as DNA: TGCAGTGCTGGTAGGGACTATTTAGCGGCCTCCGACGAGCAGTACTTC. Translation gives CSAGRDYLAASDEQYF.